The 19 T cell receptor beta chains below come from one sample, sequenced in a study of cytomegalovirus exposure and HLA in healthy donors. The PCR used 60 Vbeta and 13 Jbeta primers. Sequencing was performed with immunoSEQ multiplex PCR; in TCRdb, only in-frame clones are kept and a portion is missing. The sample shows over 85,000 clones, 7.5% to 8.5% of them seen only once. The sequencing sample was made of PBMCs. All receptors come from a man in his forties or fifties in good health and CMV-seronegative.

The chain uses TRBV6-1 and TRBJ2-5; 9 bases are a match to TRBD2. Germline CDR1 reads MNHNS; CDR2 reads SASEGT. V trimming: 6 bases; J trimming: 3 bases; junction bases outside the gene matches: 5. This CDR3 is 14 amino acids long. The CDR3 region has the DNA TGTGCCAGCAGATCTAGCGGGGTAAAAGAGACCCAGTACTTC. This gives the protein CASRSSGVKETQYF.

The chain carries TRBV6-5 and TRBJ2-3, with TRBD2 matching 14 bases. V gave up 0 bases and J gave up 4 bases; unmatched junction bases: 0. This CDR3 region has 16 residues. The germline CDR1 and CDR2 sequences are MNHEY and SVGAGI. CDR3 protein: CASSYSTSGRADTQYF. The CDR3 DNA reads as TGTGCCAGCAGTTACTCGACTAGCGGGAGGGCAGATACGCAGTATTTT.

The chain employs TRBV15 and TRBJ2-1, with D perhaps TRBD1 (5 bases). This CDR3 comprises 14 residues. With 1 base removed from V and 12 bases from J, the gap between germline ends came to 16 bases. Germline V CDR1 and CDR2: LNHNV, YYDKDF (reference sequence). The CDR3 bases are TGTGCCACCAGCAGAGCTGCCCTAGGGGAAGGGCAGTTCTTC. The encoded protein is CATSRAALGEGQFF.

The gene calls are TRBV6-1 and TRBJ2-7; D might be TRBD1 (6 bases). Trimming left V 1 base short and J 6 bases short, with 10 bases between. The V gene's germline CDR1 is MNHNS and CDR2 SASEGT. The CDR3 sequence is 13 residues long. The chain's CDR3 is CASSEVTGFEQYF. In nucleotides, the CDR3 is TGTGCCAGCAGTGAAGTAACAGGGTTCGAGCAGTACTTC.

The rearrangement uses TRBV4-1 and TRBJ2-3, with TRBD2 identical over 11 bases. V was clipped by 0 bases and J by 3 bases; unmatched bases: 2. The CDR3 contains 16 residues. Germline values: CDR1 MGHRA, CDR2 YSYEKL. CDR3 sequence (DNA): TGCGCCAGCAGCCAAGAGTTAGCGGGGGGGACAGATACGCAGTATTTT. Protein sequence: CASSQELAGGTDTQYF.

V gene TRBV27 combines with J gene TRBJ1-1; D uncertain. This CDR3 contains 15 residues. Between the trimmed V and J ends, which lost 1 base and 4 bases, there was a span of 13 bases. Per the germline V gene, CDR1 is MNHEY and CDR2 is SMNVEV (reference sequence). The CDR3 DNA follows: TGTGCCAGCAGTTTATTTTACGGAGGGTCCACTGAAGCTTTCTTT. It translates to CASSLFYGGSTEAFF.

This clone was found a few times. This chain uses TRBV27 with TRBJ2-2, with D possibly matching TRBD2 (5 bases). CDR1 is MNHEY, CDR2 SMNVEV, per germline (reference sequence). The CDR3 sequence is 14 residues long. V lost 3 bases and J lost 3, with 8 bases in between. The DNA for the CDR3 is TGTGCCAGCAGTTTGGGGAGATACACCGGGGAGCTGTTTTTT. Its translation is CASSLGRYTGELFF.

The chain uses TRBV5-5 and TRBJ2-2, with D perhaps TRBD1 (5 bases). The germline CDR1 and CDR2 sequences are SGHKS and YYEKEE (reference sequence). Trimming stripped 0 bases from V and 8 bases from J, with 20 bases between. There are 17 residues in the CDR3. CDR3 residues: CASSLALGAGRSGELFF. The CDR3 coding sequence is TGTGCCAGCAGCTTGGCCCTTGGGGCTGGTCGGTCGGGGGAGCTGTTTTTT.

The chain employs TRBV6-1 and TRBJ2-1; perhaps TRBD1 as D (6 bases). Germline values: CDR1 MNHNS, CDR2 SASEGT. V was clipped by 11 bases and J by 4 bases, with 15 bases between them. This CDR3 spans 13 amino acids. CDR3 sequence: CALQGNIYNEQFF. Here the CDR3 DNA reads TGTGCCCTTCAGGGGAATATTTACAATGAGCAGTTCTTC.

This clone came up a few times. V and J are TRBV6-5 and TRBJ1-2, with D perhaps matching TRBD1 (6 bases). V dropped 5 bases and J dropped 4 bases, with 14 bases sitting between them. Germline CDR1 reads MNHEY; CDR2 reads SVGAGI. The CDR3 has 14 amino acids. This chain's CDR3 is CASSRGQLSYGYTF. The DNA for the CDR3 is TGTGCCAGCAGTCGCGGACAGCTCTCCTATGGCTACACCTTC.

V and J are TRBV6-5 and TRBJ2-7, with D possibly TRBD2 on 6 matching bases. Germline-derived CDR1 and CDR2 are MNHEY and SVGAGI. The length of the CDR3 is 11 residues. V lost 10 bases and J lost 1, with 8 bases in between. The CDR3, as DNA: TGTGCCACCCGGGGGTCCTACGAGCAGTACTTC. It is translated as CATRGSYEQYF.

The chain is built from TRBV5-1 and TRBJ2-6; 7 bases align to TRBD1. This CDR3 is built from 19 residues. Trimming at V came to 4 bases and at J to 5 bases, leaving 18 bases not matched to a gene. CDR1 and CDR2 from the germline V gene are SGHRS and YFSETQ. CDR3 in DNA: TGCGCCAGCAGCCCAGACAGGGCCTCACCTGGTGAATGGGCCAACGTCCTGACTTTC. Translated, it gives CASSPDRASPGEWANVLTF. The whole variable domain, filled in from reference TRBV5-1 and TRBJ2-6, reads KAGVTQTPRYLIKTRGQQVTLSCSPISGHRSVSWYQQTPGQGLQFLFEYFSETQRNKGNFPGRFSGRQFSNSRSEMNVSTLELGDSALYLCASSPDRASPGEWANVLTFGAGSRLTVL.

The chain recombines TRBV19 with TRBJ2-5, with D uncertain. This CDR3 contains 12 residues. Trimming removed 3 bases from V and 3 bases from J, with 5 bases in between. In germline, CDR1 is LNHDA, CDR2 SQIVND (reference sequence). The CDR3 sequence: CASSMSEETQYF. The CDR3, as DNA: TGTGCCAGTAGTATGTCGGAAGAGACCCAGTACTTC.

The chain has TRBV29-1 and TRBJ1-2; 9 bases line up with TRBD1. This CDR3 spans 14 amino acids. Germline V CDR1 and CDR2: SQVTM, ANQGSEA. Trimming cost V 8 bases and J 4 bases; bases outside gene matches: 11. This CDR3 is CSSSEGQGFYGYTF. CDR3 DNA: TGCAGCTCCTCTGAAGGACAGGGGTTCTATGGCTACACCTTC. Together with reference TRBV29-1 and TRBJ1-2, the CDR3 gives the full variable domain: SAVISQKPSRDICQRGTSLTIQCQVDSQVTMMFWYRQQPGQSLTLIATANQGSEATYESGFVIDKFPISRPNLTFSTLTVSNMSPEDSSIYLCSSSEGQGFYGYTFGSGTRLTVV.

This clone was seen only once. The chain has TRBV11-1 and TRBJ2-1; TRBD1 matches 7 bases. V trimming: 5 bases; J trimming: 8 bases; junction bases outside the gene matches: 3. CDR1 and CDR2 (germline): SGHAT, FQDESV (reference sequence). The length of the CDR3 is 12 residues. The CDR3, as DNA: TGTGCCAGCAGCAAACAGGGGTATGAGCAGTTCTTC. This codes for CASSKQGYEQFF.

In its sample, this clone was seen a few times. The gene calls are TRBV4-2 and TRBJ2-7, with D maybe TRBD2 (5 bases). The germline V gene encodes CDR1 LGHNA and CDR2 YNFKEQ. The CDR3 totals 16 residues. The germline V and J ends were trimmed by 0 bases and 1 base, with 13 bases remaining between them. CDR3 bases: TGTGCCAGCAGCCAAGAAGGGAGTTTAGGGTCCTACGAGCAGTACTTC. It encodes CASSQEGSLGSYEQYF.

The chain carries TRBV7-6 and TRBJ1-2; D is ambiguous. Germline V gene sequence: CDR1 SGHVS, CDR2 FNYEAQ. The CDR3 sequence is 15 residues long. Trimming removed 7 bases from V and 0 bases from J, with 15 bases in between. The CDR3 DNA reads as TGTGCCAGCAAGCGGGTTGTTGGAGCTAACTATGGCTACACCTTC. Protein: CASKRVVGANYGYTF.

The chain recombines TRBV5-1 with TRBJ1-6; D possibly corresponds to TRBD1 (6 bases). V was pared by 0 bases and J by 7 bases, with 11 bases between. CDR3 length: 15 residues. Looked up from germline, CDR1 is SGHRS and CDR2 is YFSETQ. CDR3 protein: CASSLVGGQNSPLHF. The CDR3 region has the DNA TGCGCCAGCAGCTTGGTAGGCGGACAGAATTCACCCCTCCACTTT. Drawing the rest from reference TRBV5-1 and TRBJ1-6, the complete variable domain is KAGVTQTPRYLIKTRGQQVTLSCSPISGHRSVSWYQQTPGQGLQFLFEYFSETQRNKGNFPGRFSGRQFSNSRSEMNVSTLELGDSALYLCASSLVGGQNSPLHFGNGTRLTVT.

The chain joins TRBV7-2 to TRBJ2-4; 11 bases fit TRBD1. CDR3 size: 13 residues. The germline CDR1 and CDR2 sequences are SGHTA and FQGNSA. The ends lost 4 bases at V and 8 bases at J; junction bases unmatched: 1. The CDR3 bases are TGTGCCAGCAGCTGGGGACAGGGGGACATTCAGTACTTC. This encodes CASSWGQGDIQYF. Drawing the rest from reference TRBV7-2 and TRBJ2-4, the complete variable domain is GAGVSQSPSNKVTEKGKDVELRCDPISGHTALYWYRQSLGQGLEFLIYFQGNSAPDKSGLPSDRFSAERTGGSVSTLTIQRTQQEDSAVYLCASSWGQGDIQYFGAGTRLSVL.